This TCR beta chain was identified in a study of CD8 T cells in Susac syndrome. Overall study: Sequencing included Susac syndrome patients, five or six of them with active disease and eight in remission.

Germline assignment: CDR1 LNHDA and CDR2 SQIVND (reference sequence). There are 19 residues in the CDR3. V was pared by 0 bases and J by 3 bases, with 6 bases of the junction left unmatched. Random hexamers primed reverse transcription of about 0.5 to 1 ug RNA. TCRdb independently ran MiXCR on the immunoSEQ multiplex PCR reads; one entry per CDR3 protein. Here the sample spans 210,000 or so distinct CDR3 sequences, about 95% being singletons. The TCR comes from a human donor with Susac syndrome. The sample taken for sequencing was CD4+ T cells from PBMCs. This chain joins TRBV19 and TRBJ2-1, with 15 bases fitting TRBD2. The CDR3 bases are TGTGCCAGTAGTATAGATCCCGCGGGACTAGCGGGGGGCTACAATGAGCAGTTCTTC. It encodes CASSIDPAGLAGGYNEQFF.